The clone carrying this T cell receptor beta chain showed up many times. Its antigen is unknown. The data are from a study of shared clonotypes between healthy human individuals. General observations from the study: The diversity represented, both genetic and in exposure history, was limited by few donors. Generally, naive subsets (rather than memory subsets) showed larger estimated richness.

In replicate PCRs of sorted subsets, approximately 210 ng DNA, about 30,000 T cell genomes, was used. TCRdb's copy holds only in-frame clones and misses some; the assay was immunoSEQ multiplex PCR. The profile shows 550,000 to 700,000 clones, about three quarters of them singletons. Germline CDR1 is SGHTA and CDR2 is FQGNSA. The CDR3 runs to 15 residues. The germline V and J ends were trimmed by 5 bases and 4 bases, with 15 bases remaining between them. Source material: memory CD4+ T cells sorted from blood. Stated subset: CD45RA-negative fraction. The TCR originated in a woman younger than 45 in good health. The chain recombines TRBV7-2 with TRBJ1-3, with D tentatively TRBD1 (5 bases). CDR3 residues: CASSNQGLLGNTIYF. CDR3 nucleotides: TGTGCCAGCAGCAATCAGGGACTGCTAGGAAACACCATATATTTT.